This T cell receptor (beta chain) originates from a study of cytomegalovirus exposure and HLA in healthy donors. It was with 60 Vbeta and 13 Jbeta primers that the PCR ran. The assay was immunoSEQ multiplex PCR, and TCRdb's table has in-frame clones only and misses some. Among fewer than 45,000 clones listed, about three quarters were seen once. CDR1 is MDHEN, CDR2 SYDVKM, per germline. V was shortened by 2 bases and J by 7 bases, with 14 bases between the two germline ends. The CDR3 covers 15 residues. Study findings and constraints: According to a later analysis, most TCR beta chains associated with CMV appeared HLA-restricted. DRB1 showed the most TCR associations and HLA-C the fewest in a later analysis, as rates varied by HLA locus.

Of note for this clone: The antigen is not known.

The clonotype originates from a woman in her 30s in good health and CMV-seronegative. Sequenced material: PBMCs. The chain carries TRBV28 and TRBJ1-4; D is possibly TRBD1 (6 bases). The CDR3 sequence: CASSLRDKISEKLFF. In DNA, the CDR3 is TGTGCCAGCAGTTTACGGGACAAGATAAGTGAAAAACTGTTTTTT.